These 32 T cell receptor beta chains came from one sample sequenced in a study of blood T cells in healthy people across ages. A sample-barcoded 5' primer and a J-beta primer mix were used in a second PCR of roughly 7 to 11 cycles. TCRdb re-called the 5' RACE reads through MiXCR, storing one row per CDR3 protein. The sample carries around 1,800,000 distinct CDR3 sequences, approximately 40% recorded once. Sequences were obtained from blood. These receptors were taken from a human donor in good health.

The V and J genes are TRBV4-1 and TRBJ2-1, with a possible D match to TRBD2 (5 bases). The CDR3 runs 15 residues. V lost 4 bases to trimming and J lost 0 bases, with 10 bases between them. Per germline, CDR1 MGHRA and CDR2 YSYEKL. For the CDR3, the DNA is TGCGCCAGCAGCCCGGACTCGCCCTCCTACAATGAGCAGTTCTTC. Its translation: CASSPDSPSYNEQFF.

At least ten counts were recorded for this clonotype. The chain employs TRBV12-3 or TRBV12-4 and TRBJ1-2; perhaps TRBD1 as D (6 bases). V was clipped by 3 bases and J by 8 bases, with 10 bases between them. The CDR3 is made up of 12 amino acids. The CDR3 DNA reads as TGTGCCAGCAGTTTCGGGGGGCACGGCTACACCTTC. It codes for CASSFGGHGYTF.

This sequence joins TRBV4-1 and TRBJ2-5; 13 bases line up with TRBD2. Germline-derived CDR1 and CDR2 are MGHRA and YSYEKL. The CDR3 extends over 16 amino acids. The J segment lost 5 bases and the V segment lost 4 bases, leaving 7 bases of the junction unmatched. In nucleotides, the CDR3 is TGCGCCAGCAGCCCCAGACTAGCGGGGGGTTGGGAGACCCAGTACTTC. It codes for CASSPRLAGGWETQYF.

The V and J genes are TRBV30 and TRBJ1-2; 9 bases map to TRBD1. The trim removed 4 bases at V and 3 bases at J, leaving 3 bases unmatched. CDR1 is GTSNPN, CDR2 SVGIG, per germline (reference sequence). The CDR3 is 13 residues long. CDR3: CAWNRDRDYGYTF. The CDR3 coding sequence is TGTGCCTGGAACCGGGACAGGGACTATGGCTACACCTTC.

This clonotype has more than one count but fewer than ten. This chain connects TRBV5-1 to TRBJ1-1; 8 positions agree with TRBD1. V was pared by 3 bases and J by 1 base, with 8 bases of the junction left unmatched. The CDR3 totals 16 residues. In germline, CDR1 is SGHRS, CDR2 YFSETQ. The CDR3 DNA reads as TGCGCCAGCAGCTCGGACCCAGGGGGCACGAACACTGAAGCTTTCTTT. Protein: CASSSDPGGTNTEAFF.

This clonotype was seen many times. The chain has TRBV7-2 and TRBJ2-5; maybe TRBD1 (6 bases). The V gene lost 1 base and the J gene lost 1 base, with 7 bases spanning the gap. CDR3 length equals 14 residues. In germline, CDR1 is SGHTA, CDR2 FQGNSA. The CDR3 DNA is TGTGCCAGCAGCTTAGGCAGGGGCCAAGAGACCCAGTACTTC. The encoded protein is CASSLGRGQETQYF.

This clonotype has more than one count but fewer than ten. The chain recombines TRBV12-3 or TRBV12-4 with TRBJ2-7, with 10 bases lining up with TRBD1. J gave up 5 bases and V 5 bases, and 9 bases lay outside the gene matches. The CDR3 is 15 residues long. The DNA for the CDR3 is TGTGCCAGCAGTATAACCGGGACAGGGGTTGACGAGCAGTACTTC. This gives the protein CASSITGTGVDEQYF.

The chain uses TRBV10-3 and TRBJ1-2, with 7 bases fitting TRBD1. The germline CDR1 and CDR2 sequences are ENHRY and SYGVKD. V was clipped by 6 bases and J by 4 bases; unmatched bases: 14. This CDR3 has 16 residues. The CDR3 reads CAISRTGGQTSYGYTF. The DNA for the CDR3 is TGTGCCATCAGCCGTACCGGGGGACAGACCTCCTATGGCTACACCTTC.

This clonotype was detected only a few times. The V call is TRBV6-1, the J call TRBJ1-2; D is uncertain. The CDR3 runs 12 residues. Germline CDR1 and CDR2: MNHNS and SASEGT. Trimming stripped 3 bases from V and 8 bases from J, with 10 bases between. The CDR3 bases are TGTGCCAGCAGTGACCGAATCCTCGGCTACACCTTC. It is translated as CASSDRILGYTF.

The chain links TRBV12-3 or TRBV12-4 to TRBJ1-2; weak D call: TRBD1 (5 bases). This CDR3 is 14 amino acids long. V gave up 9 bases and J gave up 3 bases, with 17 bases separating them. This CDR3 is CASLKSWGDYGYTF. For the CDR3, the DNA is TGTGCCAGTCTTAAATCTTGGGGCGACTATGGCTACACCTTC.

The chain is built from TRBV12-3 or TRBV12-4 and TRBJ2-4; D possibly corresponds to TRBD1 (5 bases). Judging by the DNA end, TRBJ2-7 fits better; the J call may be wrong. The CDR3 is 15 amino acids. The CDR3 sequence: CASSLGQGNPYEQYF. As DNA, the CDR3 is TGTGCCAGCAGTTTGGGTCAGGGAAACCCCTACGAGCAGTACTTC.

This clonotype has a handful of counts. This rearrangement joins TRBV6-2 or TRBV6-3 to TRBJ1-5; D may be TRBD1 (5 bases). Germline V gene sequence: CDR1 MNHEY, CDR2 SVGEGT. The V and J ends lost 2 bases and 5 bases respectively, with 7 bases between them. The CDR3 sequence is 13 residues long. CDR3 loop: CASSYEGYQPQHF. The DNA of the CDR3 is TGTGCCAGCAGTTACGAGGGGTATCAGCCCCAGCATTTT.

The chain couples TRBV7-9 to TRBJ2-1; TRBD1 matches at 8 bases. CDR3 length equals 12 residues. J gave up 13 bases and V 1 base, and 3 bases lay outside the gene matches. The germline gives CDR1 SEHNR, CDR2 FQNEAQ (reference sequence). CDR3 residues: CASSLGGQAQFF. In DNA, the CDR3 is TGTGCCAGCAGCTTAGGGGGACAGGCCCAGTTCTTC.

The chain joins TRBV20-1 to TRBJ2-1, with unresolved D. The length of the CDR3 is 16 residues. The V gene lost 2 bases and the J gene lost 7 bases, with 21 bases spanning the gap. CDR1 and CDR2 (germline): DFQATT, SNEGSKA (reference sequence). The DNA of the CDR3 is TGCAGTGCTAGAAACAACCGGGCCCCCGACGGTAATGAGCAGTTCTTC. It translates to CSARNNRAPDGNEQFF.

The chain carries TRBV29-1 and TRBJ1-1; 9 bases match TRBD1. The germline gives CDR1 SQVTM, CDR2 ANQGSEA. The CDR3 loop spans 14 amino acids. With V trimmed by 6 bases and J by 0 bases, 5 bases remained unmatched. In DNA form, the CDR3 reads TGCAGCGTGGACCGGGACAGGGTGAACACTGAAGCTTTCTTT. This gives the protein CSVDRDRVNTEAFF.

This clonotype has a count of ten or more. The V call is TRBV29-1, the J call TRBJ2-7, with D perhaps matching TRBD1 (6 bases). Trimming shortened V by 5 bases and J by 6 bases, and 11 bases separated the two germline ends. The germline V gene encodes CDR1 SQVTM and CDR2 ANQGSEA. CDR3 length equals 11 residues. DNA for the CDR3: TGCAGCGTTACTATGACAGGCGAGCAGTACTTC. Amino acid sequence: CSVTMTGEQYF.

The chain recombines TRBV30 with TRBJ2-1; 7 bases are shared with TRBD2. Germline-derived CDR1 and CDR2 are GTSNPN and SVGIG (reference sequence). V lost 4 bases and J lost 0; bases outside the gene matches: 9. The CDR3 has 16 amino acids. CDR3 in amino acids: CAWNAVGGSSYNEQFF. The CDR3, as DNA: TGTGCCTGGAATGCCGTCGGCGGGAGCTCCTACAATGAGCAGTTCTTC.

This clonotype was observed at least ten times. The chain is built from TRBV6-5 and TRBJ2-1, with D hard to call. The CDR3 sequence is 15 residues long. V lost 4 bases and J 0 bases, leaving 10 bases between the germline ends. Germline-derived CDR1 and CDR2 are MNHEY and SVGAGI. In nucleotides, the CDR3 is TGTGCCAGCAGTTTGGTAATAGGCTCCTACAATGAGCAGTTCTTC. It codes for CASSLVIGSYNEQFF.

The chain combines TRBV4-1 with TRBJ2-5, with TRBD1 matching 10 bases. The CDR3 has 17 amino acids. V trimming: 4 bases; J trimming: 4 bases; junction bases outside the gene matches: 12. Germline V gives CDR1 MGHRA, CDR2 YSYEKL. The CDR3 bases are TGCGCCAGCAGCCTCACCGGGACAGGGGATGCGAGAGAGACCCAGTACTTC. Its protein product is CASSLTGTGDARETQYF.

The rearrangement uses TRBV4-1 and TRBJ1-2, with 10 bases matching TRBD1. V shed 0 bases and J 4 bases; nucleotides not matched to a gene: 5. This CDR3 comprises 16 residues. Germline CDR1 reads MGHRA; CDR2 reads YSYEKL. This CDR3 reads CASSQDPDRGGYGYTF. DNA of the CDR3: TGCGCCAGCAGCCAAGATCCGGACAGGGGGGGCTATGGCTACACCTTC.

This clonotype was observed a few times. The rearrangement joins TRBV2 to TRBJ2-2; D unclear. This CDR3 is 13 amino acids long. V lost 0 bases to trimming and J lost 8 bases, with 7 bases between them. Germline CDR1 is SNHLY and CDR2 is FYNNEI. CDR3 protein: CASSEAPVGELFF. DNA of the CDR3: TGTGCCAGCAGTGAAGCCCCGGTTGGGGAGCTGTTTTTT.

The CDR3 region is CASSKDRASGYTF. In nucleotides, the CDR3 is TGTGCCAGCTCAAAGGACAGGGCTTCTGGCTACACCTTC. The chain uses TRBV18 and TRBJ1-2, with TRBD1 matching over 8 bases. CDR1 is KGHSH and CDR2 is LQKENI in the germline V gene. CDR3 length: 13 residues. V trimming: 5 bases; J trimming: 7 bases; junction bases outside the gene matches: 6.

This clonotype was observed a handful of times. The V call is TRBV9, the J call TRBJ1-1; possibly TRBD1 for D (6 bases). The length of the CDR3 is 15 residues. Germline CDR1 reads SGDLS; CDR2 reads YYNGEE. Trimming took 6 bases from V and 8 from J, leaving 23 bases between them. The CDR3 nucleotides are TGTGCCAGCACCGCGAATCAACAAGCCGGGACAGAAGCTTTCTTT. Protein sequence: CASTANQQAGTEAFF.

A few counts support this clonotype. The J gene is TRBJ2-3, the V gene TRBV20-1, with a tentative D call TRBD2 (5 bases). The V gene's germline CDR1 is DFQATT and CDR2 SNEGSKA (reference sequence). Trimming shortened V by 5 bases and J by 2 bases, and 14 bases separated the two germline ends. This CDR3 contains 14 residues. CDR3 in amino acids: CSAPRALPTDTQYF. CDR3 sequence (DNA): TGCAGTGCTCCGAGGGCGCTACCCACAGATACGCAGTATTTT.

This sequence joins TRBV6-2 or TRBV6-3 and TRBJ2-1, with D tentatively TRBD1 (5 bases). The germline V gene has CDR1 MNHEY and CDR2 SVGEGT. This CDR3 comprises 12 residues. V was shortened by 6 bases and J by 7 bases, with 10 bases between the two germline ends. The CDR3: CASRPRVNEQFF. CDR3 DNA sequence: TGTGCCAGCAGACCCAGGGTGAATGAGCAGTTCTTC.

The gene calls are TRBV20-1 and TRBJ2-3; D remains unclear. From germline, CDR1 is DFQATT and CDR2 SNEGSKA (reference sequence). V lost 2 bases, J lost 5 bases, and 5 bases lay in between. The CDR3 runs to 11 residues. CDR3 amino acids: CSARPIDTQYF. The DNA of the CDR3 is TGCAGTGCTAGACCGATAGATACGCAGTATTTT.

This clonotype was picked up a small number of times. The chain carries TRBV9 and TRBJ1-6; unclear D gene. CDR1 is SGDLS and CDR2 is YYNGEE in the germline V gene. The CDR3 spans 13 residues. Deletions cut 0 bases from V and 10 bases from J, with 8 bases between. The CDR3 protein is CASSVAEESPLHF. In DNA, the CDR3 is TGTGCCAGCAGCGTAGCTGAGGAATCACCCCTCCACTTT.

V is TRBV20-1 and J is TRBJ2-1, with 11 bases that match TRBD2. Germline trimming cut 3 bases from V and 1 base from J; bases unmatched to any gene: 11. Germline lookup yields CDR1 DFQATT and CDR2 SNEGSKA (reference sequence). CDR3 length: 18 amino acids. CDR3 amino acids: CSASPGTSGTISYNEQFF. The CDR3 coding sequence is TGCAGTGCTAGCCCCGGGACTAGCGGTACAATTTCCTACAATGAGCAGTTCTTC.

This chain uses TRBV28 with TRBJ1-1; D gene ambiguous. The CDR3 runs to 16 residues. Per the germline V gene, CDR1 is MDHEN and CDR2 is SYDVKM. The V end lost 5 bases, the J end lost 1 base, and 17 bases lay between the germline ends. CDR3 loop: CASSEPRRSANTEAFF. CDR3 sequence (DNA): TGTGCCAGCAGTGAGCCACGACGGAGCGCGAACACTGAAGCTTTCTTT.

This clonotype was counted only a few times. The rearrangement uses TRBV6-6 and TRBJ2-7, with D tentatively TRBD2 (5 bases). Germline CDR1 is MNHNY and CDR2 is SVGAGI (reference sequence). V shed 0 bases and J shed 9 bases, with 18 bases lying between them. The CDR3 has 15 residues. The CDR3 region is CASSYSGGRQLRQYF. The CDR3 DNA sequence: TGTGCCAGCAGTTACTCGGGCGGGCGGCAACTACGGCAGTACTTC.

With respect to this clonotype: Since a much larger clone is just one base distant, this may be a read error. The chain recombines TRBV27 with TRBJ2-7; possible D gene TRBD1, 5 bases. V was trimmed by 9 bases and J by 3 bases, leaving 15 bases between them. The CDR3 is 13 residues long. Per germline, CDR1 MNHEY and CDR2 SMNVEV (reference sequence). This CDR3 reads CARSLTTGYEQYF. CDR3 in DNA: TGTGCCAGAAGTCTAACAACAGGCTACGAGCAGTACTTC.

The chain couples TRBV7-2 to TRBJ2-3; TRBD2 matches 11 bases. This CDR3 comprises 16 residues. From germline, CDR1 is SGHTA and CDR2 FQGNSA. Germline trimming cut 3 bases from V and 4 bases from J; bases unmatched to any gene: 6. This chain's CDR3 is CASSLDSGGAADTQYF. CDR3 in DNA: TGTGCCAGCAGCTTGGATAGCGGGGGGGCGGCAGATACGCAGTATTTT.